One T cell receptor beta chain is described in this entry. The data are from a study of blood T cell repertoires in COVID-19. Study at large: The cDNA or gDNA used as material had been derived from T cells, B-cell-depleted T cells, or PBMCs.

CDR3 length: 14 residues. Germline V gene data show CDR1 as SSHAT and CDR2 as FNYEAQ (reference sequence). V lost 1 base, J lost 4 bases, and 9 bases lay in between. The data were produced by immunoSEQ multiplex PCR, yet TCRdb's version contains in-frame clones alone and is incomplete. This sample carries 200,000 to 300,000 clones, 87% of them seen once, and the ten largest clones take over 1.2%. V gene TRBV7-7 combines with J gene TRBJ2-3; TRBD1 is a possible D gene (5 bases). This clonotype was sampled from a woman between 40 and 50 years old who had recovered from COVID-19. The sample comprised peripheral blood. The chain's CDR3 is CASSLEAGSDTQYF. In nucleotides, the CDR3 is TGTGCCAGCAGCTTAGAGGCAGGGTCAGATACGCAGTATTTT.